The 17 T cell receptor beta chains presented below share a single source sample, sequenced in a study of cytomegalovirus exposure and HLA in healthy donors. PCR was performed using 60 Vbeta and 13 Jbeta primers. TCRdb's table, derived via immunoSEQ multiplex PCR, lists solely in-frame clones and lacks some. The sample carries 120,000 or so clones, 75% to 80% recorded once. Material: PBMCs. All receptors come from a woman aged 40-49 years in good health and CMV-seronegative.

This clone showed up just once. In DNA, the CDR3 is TGTGCCAGCTCACCCCTGGGGGGTCAACTCTCCTACGAGCAGTACTTC. This encodes CASSPLGGQLSYEQYF. The V gene is TRBV18, the J gene TRBJ2-7, with D perhaps matching TRBD2 (6 bases). V was pared by 3 bases and J by 0 bases, with 15 bases between. CDR1 KGHSH and CDR2 LQKENI come from the germline V gene. This CDR3 has 16 amino acids. Full variable domain (outside the CDR3, taken from reference TRBV18 and TRBJ2-7): NAGVMQNPRHLVRRRGQEARLRCSPMKGHSHVYWYRQLPEEGLKFMVYLQKENIIDESGMPKERFSAEFPKEGPSILRIQQVVRGDSAAYFCASSPLGGQLSYEQYFGPGTRLTVT.

The chain links TRBV5-1 to TRBJ2-3; 11 positions match TRBD2. Losses at the gene ends were 0 bases for V and 4 bases for J; bases not matched to a gene: 1. Germline V gene lookup returns CDR1 SGHRS and CDR2 YFSETQ. This CDR3 is built from 15 residues. This CDR3 reads CASSLELAGADTQYF. The CDR3 region has the DNA TGCGCCAGCAGCTTGGAACTAGCGGGGGCAGATACGCAGTATTTT. Drawing the rest from reference TRBV5-1 and TRBJ2-3, the complete variable domain is KAGVTQTPRYLIKTRGQQVTLSCSPISGHRSVSWYQQTPGQGLQFLFEYFSETQRNKGNFPGRFSGRQFSNSRSEMNVSTLELGDSALYLCASSLELAGADTQYFGPGTRLTVL.

This clone has just one count. The gene calls are TRBV28 and TRBJ1-6, with a weak D call TRBD1 (5 bases). The CDR3 is made up of 15 amino acids. The V gene's germline CDR1 is MDHEN and CDR2 SYDVKM. V lost 6 bases, J lost 7 bases, and 16 bases lay in between. The CDR3 nucleotides read TGTGCCAGCAGCCCGACGCAGGGTCAGAATTCACCCCTCCACTTT. Translating it yields CASSPTQGQNSPLHF.

The DNA for the CDR3 is TGTGCCAGCAGCTTATGGTCTGACAGGGGAGAAGCTTTCTTT. Translated, it gives CASSLWSDRGEAFF. J is TRBJ1-1 and V is TRBV7-9; 8 bases match TRBD1. The CDR3 has 14 residues. Per germline, CDR1 SEHNR and CDR2 FQNEAQ (reference sequence). Trimming took 2 bases from V and 8 from J; bases not matched to a gene: 7.

This clone was counted only a few times. The chain combines TRBV5-6 with TRBJ1-1; TRBD1 aligns across 7 bases. There are 14 residues in the CDR3. The germline CDR1 and CDR2 sequences are SGHDT and YYEEEE. V was pared by 4 bases and J by 1 base, with 4 bases of the junction left unmatched. CDR3: CASSQGQQNTEAFF. CDR3 DNA: TGTGCCAGCAGCCAGGGACAGCAGAACACTGAAGCTTTCTTT.

This clone is medium-sized (0.01 to 0.1%) within its sample. This sequence joins TRBV27 and TRBJ1-2, with D perhaps TRBD1 (5 bases). This CDR3 is 18 amino acids long. Germline lookup yields CDR1 MNHEY and CDR2 SMNVEV (reference sequence). Trimming took 6 bases from V and 4 from J, leaving 27 bases between them. The CDR3 region has the DNA TGTGCCAGCAGAGTAACGGGACTCCGGGCTTTGGAGGGCTATGGCTACACCTTC. Amino acids: CASRVTGLRALEGYGYTF.

This chain uses TRBV7-9 with TRBJ1-5; TRBD1 matches 9 bases. Germline loops: CDR1 SEHNR, CDR2 FQNEAQ (reference sequence). The V gene end was trimmed by 1 base and the J gene end by 6 bases; junction bases not matched to a gene: 4. The CDR3 is made up of 15 amino acids. CDR3 sequence: CASSLGTGVLQPQHF. The DNA for the CDR3 is TGTGCCAGCAGCTTAGGGACAGGGGTTCTTCAGCCCCAGCATTTT. The variable domain in full, with the rest retrieved from reference TRBV7-9 and TRBJ1-5, is DTGVSQNPRHKITKRGQNVTFRCDPISEHNRLYWYRQTLGQGPEFLTYFQNEAQLEKSRLLSDRFSAERPKGSFSTLEIQRTEQGDSAMYLCASSLGTGVLQPQHFGDGTRLSIL.

The rearrangement links TRBV11-2 to TRBJ2-1, with a possible D match to TRBD2 (5 bases). V was cut by 0 bases and J by 4 bases, with 10 bases left in between. Germline V CDR1 and CDR2: SGHAT, FQNNGV. There are 15 residues in the CDR3. CDR3 residues: CASSLEGGGYNEQFF. CDR3 nucleotides: TGTGCCAGCAGCTTAGAAGGCGGAGGTTACAATGAGCAGTTCTTC.

The rearrangement links TRBV5-1 to TRBJ2-3; TRBD2 matches 11 bases. The ends lost 0 bases at V and 4 bases at J; junction bases unmatched: 4. This CDR3 has 16 residues. CDR1 SGHRS and CDR2 YFSETQ come from the germline V gene. CDR3 DNA: TGCGCCAGCAGCTTGGTAGCGGGAGGGCCCCCAGATACGCAGTATTTT. This translates into CASSLVAGGPPDTQYF.

Worth noting for this clone: An end of the junction does not agree with germline; a read error may underlie this. This chain uses TRBV7-9 with TRBJ1-1; D ambiguous. Germline CDR1 reads SEHNR; CDR2 reads FQNEAQ (reference sequence). The CDR3 is 14 residues long. Written as DNA, the CDR3 is TGTTCCAGCAGCCGGGGTGGGAGTAACACTGAAGCTTTCTTT. It specifies CSSSRGGSNTEAFF.

The chain carries TRBV5-1 and TRBJ2-5; a weak D match, TRBD2 (5 bases). TRBJ2-7 explains the end of the DNA better; the J call may be wrong. Per germline, CDR1 SGHRS and CDR2 YFSETQ. The CDR3 contains 14 residues. The CDR3 nucleotides read TGCGCCAGCAGCCCAAGCGGCGAGCTCTACGAGCAGTACTTC. This translates into CASSPSGELYEQYF.

The chain has TRBV14 and TRBJ2-7; possible D gene TRBD1, 6 bases. The CDR3 covers 13 residues. Germline V CDR1 and CDR2: SGHDN, FVKESK. V dropped 0 bases and J dropped 8 bases, with 11 bases sitting between them. DNA of the CDR3: TGTGCCAGCAGCCAAGATCGTCAGGGGAAGCAGTACTTC. Translation gives CASSQDRQGKQYF.

V gene TRBV7-3 combines with J gene TRBJ2-1; possible D gene TRBD2, 6 bases. V lost 0 bases and J 9 bases, leaving 12 bases between the germline ends. The CDR3 runs to 14 residues. Per germline, CDR1 SGHTA and CDR2 FQGTGA. The CDR3 DNA follows: TGTGCCAGCAGCTTAACGTCCCTAGCGCGTGAGCAGTTCTTC. Amino acids: CASSLTSLAREQFF.

The chain combines TRBV11-2 with TRBJ1-2, with D unresolved. Germline CDR1 and CDR2: SGHAT and FQNNGV. The ends were cut back, 5 bases at V and 4 bases at J, with 11 bases in the middle. The CDR3 loop spans 13 amino acids. The CDR3 nucleotides are TGTGCCAGCAGCCTCCTCGGTCCCTATGGCTACACCTTC. Protein product: CASSLLGPYGYTF. Complete variable domain (other parts from reference TRBV11-2 and TRBJ1-2): EAGVAQSPRYKIIEKRQSVAFWCNPISGHATLYWYQQILGQGPKLLIQFQNNGVVDDSQLPKDRFSAERLKGVDSTLKIQPAKLEDSAVYLCASSLLGPYGYTFGSGTRLTVV.

The J gene is TRBJ1-2, the V gene TRBV5-6; the D gene is possibly TRBD1 (5 bases). V shed 1 base and J shed 4 bases, with 20 bases lying between them. Per the germline V gene, CDR1 is SGHDT and CDR2 is YYEEEE. CDR3 length: 17 amino acids. This CDR3 is CASSLLGGSGSGYGYTF. The CDR3, as DNA: TGTGCCAGCAGCTTGCTCGGGGGTAGCGGAAGTGGCTATGGCTACACCTTC.

This chain connects TRBV10-1 to TRBJ2-7; TRBD1 matches 8 bases. The V and J ends lost 6 bases and 3 bases, in that order; junction bases with no gene match: 7. This CDR3 has 14 amino acids. CDR1 is WNHNN, CDR2 SYGVQD, per germline (reference sequence). The CDR3 region has the DNA TGCGCCAGCAGGTATCAGGGGGCCCACTACGAGCAGTACTTC. Protein: CASRYQGAHYEQYF.

The chain carries TRBV25-1 and TRBJ2-5; tentatively, D is TRBD2 (5 bases). V was cut by 5 bases and J by 4 bases, with 11 bases left in between. The CDR3 consists of 13 residues. Germline lookup yields CDR1 MGHDK and CDR2 SYGVNS. CDR3 DNA: TGTGCCAGCAGTATACTAGTTCGAGAGACCCAGTACTTC. It specifies CASSILVRETQYF.